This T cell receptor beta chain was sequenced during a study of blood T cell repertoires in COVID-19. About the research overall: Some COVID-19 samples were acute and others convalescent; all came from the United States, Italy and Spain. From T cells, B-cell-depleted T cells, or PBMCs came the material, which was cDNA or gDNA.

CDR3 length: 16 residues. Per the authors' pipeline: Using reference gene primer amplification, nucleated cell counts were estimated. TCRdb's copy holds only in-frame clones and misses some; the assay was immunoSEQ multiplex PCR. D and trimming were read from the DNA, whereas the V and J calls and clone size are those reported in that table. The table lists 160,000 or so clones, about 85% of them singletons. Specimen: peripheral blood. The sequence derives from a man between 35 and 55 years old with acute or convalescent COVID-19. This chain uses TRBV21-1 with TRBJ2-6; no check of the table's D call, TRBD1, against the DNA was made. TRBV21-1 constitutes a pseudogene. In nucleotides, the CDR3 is TGTGCCAGCAGCAAAGGCCAGTTCTCTGGGGCCAACGTCCTGACTTTC. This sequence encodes CASSKGQFSGANVLTF.